One sample yielded the 25 T cell receptor beta chains listed below, sequenced in a study of T cells in Graves' hyperthyroidism and ophthalmopathy. It was RNA transcripts that yielded the amplified TCR beta CDR3 regions. TCR CDR3 regions were first amplified by RT-PCR with HTBI primers. One entry per CDR3 protein, called by TCRdb with MiXCR from the multiplex PCR reads. Altogether 550,000 to 850,000 distinct CDR3 sequences are present, about 17% being singletons, with the ten largest covering over 15%. The sequenced material came from blood. Every receptor here comes from a woman in her 50s with Graves' hyperthyroidism that later progressed to Graves' ophthalmopathy.

This clonotype was observed a few times. The chain joins TRBV2 to TRBJ2-1; the D is unclear. V was shortened by 6 bases and J by 2 bases, with 11 bases between the two germline ends. The CDR3 totals 14 residues. Per the germline V gene, CDR1 is SNHLY and CDR2 is FYNNEI. This CDR3 reads CASSPPTPYNEQFF. The CDR3 bases are TGTGCCAGCAGCCCACCGACCCCCTACAATGAGCAGTTCTTC. The entire variable domain, with the rest obtained from reference TRBV2 and TRBJ2-1, is as follows: EPEVTQTPSHQVTQMGQEVILRCVPISNHLYFYWYRQILGQKVEFLVSFYNNEISEKSEIFDDQFSVERPDGSNFTLKIRSTKLEDSAMYFCASSPPTPYNEQFFGPGTRLTVL.

This clonotype was seen at least ten times. The gene calls are TRBV11-2 and TRBJ2-1; unclear D gene. The V end lost 3 bases, the J end lost 5 bases, and 8 bases lay between the germline ends. Germline loops: CDR1 SGHAT, CDR2 FQNNGV. The CDR3 length is 13 residues. The CDR3 loop is CASSFLENNEQFF. The DNA of the CDR3 is TGTGCCAGCAGCTTCTTAGAAAACAATGAGCAGTTCTTC.

The chain employs TRBV3-1 and TRBJ2-3, with 14 positions matching TRBD2. CDR3 length: 16 residues. After removal of 6 bases from V and 4 bases from J, the junction contained 6 bases not matched to a gene. Germline V lookup: CDR1 LGHDT, CDR2 YNNKEL (reference sequence). The CDR3 here is CASSTGTSGGADTQYF. DNA for the CDR3: TGTGCCAGCAGTACCGGGACTAGCGGGGGAGCAGATACGCAGTATTTT.

The table lists this clonotype with a few counts. The V and J genes are TRBV29-1 and TRBJ2-5; TRBD1 matches at 7 bases. V shed 4 bases and J 3 bases; nucleotides not matched to a gene: 8. This CDR3 spans 14 amino acids. Per the germline V gene, CDR1 is SQVTM and CDR2 is ANQGSEA. The CDR3 coding sequence is TGCAGCGTTGGACAGGGATTTATCGAAGAGACCCAGTACTTC. Residues: CSVGQGFIEETQYF.

The chain couples TRBV7-9 to TRBJ2-7; TRBD1 might be the D (5 bases). The CDR3 loop spans 15 amino acids. V dropped 1 base and J dropped 2 bases, with 12 bases sitting between them. Germline V gene data show CDR1 as SEHNR and CDR2 as FQNEAQ (reference sequence). The CDR3 sequence: CASSLDGQLTYEQYF. The CDR3 DNA sequence: TGTGCCAGCAGCTTAGATGGACAATTAACCTACGAGCAGTACTTC.

This clonotype appeared many times. CDR3 coding DNA: TGTGCCAGCAGTTGGAGTGGACGCAATCAGCCCCAGCATTTT. This encodes CASSWSGRNQPQHF. The gene calls are TRBV12-3 or TRBV12-4 and TRBJ1-5; D ambiguous. The CDR3 sequence is 14 residues long. V was cut by 4 bases and J by 2 bases, with 9 bases left in between.

The chain has TRBV6-1 and TRBJ1-2; no clear D gene. Germline V gives CDR1 MNHNS, CDR2 SASEGT. The length of the CDR3 is 12 residues. The V gene lost 8 bases and the J gene lost 4 bases, with 11 bases spanning the gap. DNA of the CDR3: TGTGCCAGCCGACCTTGGGCCTATGGCTACACCTTC. The encoded protein is CASRPWAYGYTF.

The chain carries TRBV7-9 and TRBJ2-1; a weak D match, TRBD1 (5 bases). Germline lookup yields CDR1 SEHNR and CDR2 FQNEAQ (reference sequence). This CDR3 has 12 residues. Trimming left V 8 bases short and J 7 bases short, with 12 bases between. CDR3 residues: CASDPGWNEQFF. DNA for the CDR3: TGTGCCAGCGATCCAGGGTGGAATGAGCAGTTCTTC.

The V and J genes are TRBV10-3 and TRBJ2-7, with no clear D. The germline V and J ends were trimmed by 0 bases and 0 bases, with 12 bases remaining between them. From germline, CDR1 is ENHRY and CDR2 SYGVKD. The CDR3 runs to 16 residues. CDR3 DNA sequence: TGTGCCATCAGTGAGTCTCGCGATTCACCCTCCTACGAGCAGTACTTC. Encoded protein: CAISESRDSPSYEQYF.

This clonotype was counted only a few times. The junction shows a germline mismatch at one end, possibly a read error. The rearrangement links TRBV18 to TRBJ1-4; no clear D gene. The CDR3 is made up of 14 amino acids. The germline V gene has CDR1 KGHSH and CDR2 LQKENI. The CDR3, as DNA: TGTGCCAGCTCACCAACAGCAACTAATGAAAAACTGCTTTTT. This gives the protein CASSPTATNEKLLF.

The chain combines TRBV3-1 with TRBJ1-3; TRBD1 is a possible D gene (5 bases). This CDR3 comprises 18 residues. Germline V gives CDR1 LGHDT, CDR2 YNNKEL (reference sequence). Trimming stripped 3 bases from V and 2 bases from J, with 20 bases between. For the CDR3, the DNA is TGTGCCAGCAGCCATGCCCCGGGATCAGGGAGCCCTGGAAACACCATATATTTT. Translated: CASSHAPGSGSPGNTIYF.

This clonotype was observed a few times. The CDR3 region has the DNA TGTGCCAGCAGGACAGGGGACGCTCCAAATCAGCCCCAGCATTTT. It codes for CASRTGDAPNQPQHF. The rearrangement uses TRBV6-1 and TRBJ1-5; 8 bases are a match to TRBD1. Germline CDR1 and CDR2: MNHNS and SASEGT. V was pared by 6 bases and J by 4 bases, with 8 bases of the junction left unmatched. The CDR3 consists of 15 residues.

This clonotype was seen at least ten times. The rearrangement uses TRBV6-1 and TRBJ1-1; tentatively, D is TRBD1 (5 bases). Germline assignment: CDR1 MNHNS and CDR2 SASEGT. The CDR3 is 12 amino acids. The V gene lost 8 bases and the J gene lost 5 bases, with 12 bases spanning the gap. CDR3 loop: CASGRGGTEAFF. The CDR3 DNA reads as TGTGCCAGCGGAAGGGGAGGGACTGAAGCTTTCTTT.

This clonotype was counted a few times. The J gene is TRBJ2-1, the V gene TRBV18, with a tentative D call TRBD2 (6 bases). CDR1 KGHSH and CDR2 LQKENI come from the germline V gene. The CDR3 spans 16 residues. Trimming left V 2 bases short and J 0 bases short, with 11 bases between. The CDR3 DNA is TGTGCCAGCTCACCATCTGGGGGGAACTCCTACAATGAGCAGTTCTTC. It translates to CASSPSGGNSYNEQFF.

This clonotype was seen only a few times. The chain has TRBV18 and TRBJ1-5; a possible D gene is TRBD1 (5 bases). V lost 2 bases to trimming and J lost 0 bases, with 14 bases between them. The CDR3 loop spans 17 amino acids. Germline V CDR1 and CDR2: KGHSH, LQKENI. The CDR3 sequence: CASSPTQGSYSNQPQHF. CDR3 in DNA: TGTGCCAGCTCACCAACTCAGGGATCGTATAGCAATCAGCCCCAGCATTTT.

Only a few counts were recorded for this clonotype. The V gene is TRBV7-2, the J gene TRBJ2-3, with TRBD2 matching over 12 bases. After removal of 5 bases from V and 1 base from J, the junction contained 7 bases not matched to a gene. This CDR3 spans 17 amino acids. The germline CDR1 and CDR2 sequences are SGHTA and FQGNSA. CDR3 nucleotides: TGTGCCAGCAGCGTTAGACTAGCGGGGGCCGGCACAGATACGCAGTATTTT. It specifies CASSVRLAGAGTDTQYF. The full variable domain, with the rest looked up from reference TRBV7-2 and TRBJ2-3, is GAGVSQSPSNKVTEKGKDVELRCDPISGHTALYWYRQSLGQGLEFLIYFQGNSAPDKSGLPSDRFSAERTGGSVSTLTIQRTQQEDSAVYLCASSVRLAGAGTDTQYFGPGTRLTVL.

This clonotype was detected ten times or more. This chain joins TRBV10-2 and TRBJ1-2; D not resolved. Germline V gives CDR1 WSHSY, CDR2 SAAADI. This CDR3 comprises 14 residues. Deletions cut 0 bases from V and 0 bases from J, with 5 bases between. As DNA, the CDR3 is TGCGCCAGCAGTGAGTCCGGTACTAACTATGGCTACACCTTC. As protein: CASSESGTNYGYTF.

This rearrangement joins TRBV3-1 to TRBJ2-3; tentatively, D is TRBD1 or TRBD2 (6 bases each). The CDR3 loop spans 15 amino acids. Germline lookup yields CDR1 LGHDT and CDR2 YNNKEL (reference sequence). Trimming took 4 bases from V and 2 from J, leaving 13 bases between them. CDR3 residues: CASSRGGGTTDTQYF. In DNA, the CDR3 is TGTGCCAGCAGCCGTGGGGGCGGGACCACAGATACGCAGTATTTT.

This clonotype showed up many times. This sequence joins TRBV11-2 and TRBJ2-3, with 9 bases fitting TRBD2. This CDR3 contains 17 residues. Germline V gene lookup returns CDR1 SGHAT and CDR2 FQNNGV. The trim removed 2 bases at V and 4 bases at J, leaving 10 bases unmatched. The CDR3: CASSLIRTSVDSDTQYF. CDR3 DNA sequence: TGTGCCAGCAGCTTAATTCGGACTAGCGTCGATTCAGATACGCAGTATTTT. The full variable domain, in which reference TRBV11-2 and TRBJ2-3 provide the parts outside the CDR3, is EAGVAQSPRYKIIEKRQSVAFWCNPISGHATLYWYQQILGQGPKLLIQFQNNGVVDDSQLPKDRFSAERLKGVDSTLKIQPAKLEDSAVYLCASSLIRTSVDSDTQYFGPGTRLTVL.

This clonotype has a count of ten or more. The chain links TRBV3-1 to TRBJ1-2, with unresolved D. CDR1 is LGHDT, CDR2 YNNKEL, per germline (reference sequence). CDR3 size: 15 residues. Trimming removed 0 bases at V and 2 bases at J, with 10 bases between. Here the CDR3 reads CASSQDWPGNYGYTF. CDR3 nucleotide sequence: TGTGCCAGCAGCCAAGATTGGCCCGGCAACTATGGCTACACCTTC.

V usage is TRBV9 and J usage is TRBJ1-2, with TRBD1 matching over 8 bases. CDR3 length: 15 residues. Germline CDR1 reads SGDLS; CDR2 reads YYNGEE. The V gene end was trimmed by 3 bases and the J gene end by 2 bases; junction bases not matched to a gene: 6. The DNA of the CDR3 is TGTGCCAGCAGCGATATCAGGGGGCCCAACTATGGCTACACCTTC. Translating it yields CASSDIRGPNYGYTF.

The rearrangement joins TRBV4-1 to TRBJ1-2; 12 bases fit TRBD1. V was pared by 4 bases and J by 4 bases, with 10 bases of the junction left unmatched. CDR3 length equals 17 residues. Germline CDR1 reads MGHRA; CDR2 reads YSYEKL. CDR3 region: CASSLGTGGSLGYGYTF. CDR3 DNA: TGCGCCAGCAGCCTTGGGACAGGGGGCTCCTTGGGCTATGGCTACACCTTC.

In this sample, this clonotype turned up many times. V usage is TRBV6-1 and J usage is TRBJ2-7; TRBD2 aligns across 8 bases. The V segment lost 5 bases and the J segment 0 bases; nucleotides outside the gene matches: 15. Per the germline V gene, CDR1 is MNHNS and CDR2 is SASEGT. The CDR3 totals 18 residues. CDR3 loop: CASSSTTFRGGNSYEQYF. The CDR3 DNA is TGTGCCAGCAGTTCAACTACCTTCCGCGGGGGGAACTCCTACGAGCAGTACTTC.

This clonotype was counted only a few times. The chain has TRBV5-1 and TRBJ1-2, with D unresolved. Germline V gene data show CDR1 as SGHRS and CDR2 as YFSETQ. The CDR3 is made up of 12 amino acids. Trimming removed 4 bases from V and 8 bases from J, with 12 bases in between. In DNA form, the CDR3 reads TGCGCCAGCAGCGAGTGTCTCGGGGGCTACACCTTC. It translates to CASSECLGGYTF.

This clonotype was recorded at least ten times. The rearrangement links TRBV14 to TRBJ2-7, with 9 nucleotides matching TRBD1. This CDR3 region has 13 residues. V lost 6 bases, J lost 3 bases, and 3 bases stayed unmatched. Germline CDR1 is SGHDN and CDR2 is FVKESK. The CDR3 region is CASRGTGIYEQYF. CDR3 bases: TGTGCCAGCAGGGGGACAGGGATCTACGAGCAGTACTTC.